These 31 T cell receptor beta chains came from one sample sequenced in a study of human T cells and chemical hapten exposure. TCRdb called the RACE reads again in MiXCR, with one record for every CDR3 protein. Of around 130,000 distinct CDR3 sequences listed, approximately 9.5% were seen once; the top ten hold under 2%. The sample's time point: healthy volunteer bleed at 2 weeks. Total RNA was isolated from whole blood that had not been fractionated. Sequenced material: whole blood. The receptors stem from a male donor in good health. Some clones in this sample may be carry-over from other donors' samples.

This chain links TRBV27 with TRBJ1-1; D is perhaps TRBD1 (5 bases). The CDR3 runs to 13 residues. Germline-derived CDR1 and CDR2 are MNHEY and SMNVEV (reference sequence). The V gene lost 6 bases and the J gene lost 8 bases, with 16 bases spanning the gap. The CDR3 sequence is CASRGGAGAEAFF. As DNA, the CDR3 is TGTGCCAGCAGGGGAGGGGCCGGGGCAGAAGCTTTCTTT.

This clonotype was counted ten times or more. The CDR3 nucleotides read TGTGCCAGCAGCCTTGCAGGGCCTAATGAAAAACTGTTTTTT. It codes for CASSLAGPNEKLFF. The chain uses TRBV9 and TRBJ1-4, with D maybe TRBD1 (5 bases). Germline values: CDR1 SGDLS, CDR2 YYNGEE. This CDR3 contains 14 residues. V was trimmed by 4 bases and J by 3 bases, leaving 10 bases between them.

The table lists this clonotype with a few counts. The genes are TRBV5-1 and TRBJ2-1; TRBD2 aligns across 8 bases. Trimming cost V 4 bases and J 4 bases; bases outside gene matches: 7. This CDR3 spans 15 amino acids. Germline V gives CDR1 SGHRS, CDR2 YFSETQ. CDR3 amino acids: CASSPGLDPYNEQFF. CDR3 in DNA: TGCGCCAGCAGCCCGGGACTAGACCCGTACAATGAGCAGTTCTTC.

A few counts support this clonotype. The chain recombines TRBV4-1 with TRBJ2-7, with D possibly called TRBD1 or TRBD2 (5 bases each). Germline V lookup: CDR1 MGHRA, CDR2 YSYEKL. This CDR3 has 14 amino acids. The V gene lost 0 bases and the J gene lost 3 bases, with 9 bases spanning the gap. The CDR3: CASSQDDSGYEQYF. The CDR3 coding sequence is TGCGCCAGCAGCCAAGATGACAGCGGCTACGAGCAGTACTTC.

This clonotype appeared many times. This chain links TRBV6-2 or TRBV6-3 with TRBJ1-5; D remains unclear. The V and J ends lost 5 bases and 0 bases respectively, with 8 bases between them. There are 14 residues in the CDR3. Germline loops: CDR1 MNHEY, CDR2 SVGEGT. CDR3 loop: CASSGSFSNQPQHF. DNA for the CDR3: TGTGCCAGCAGTGGGAGCTTTAGCAATCAGCCCCAGCATTTT.

The V call is TRBV19, the J call TRBJ2-6; maybe TRBD2 (5 bases). Between the trimmed V and J ends, which lost 1 base and 0 bases, there was a span of 16 bases. CDR1 is LNHDA and CDR2 is SQIVND in the germline V gene (reference sequence). There are 19 residues in the CDR3. This chain's CDR3 is CASSIAERTASSGANVLTF. The CDR3 DNA sequence: TGTGCCAGTAGTATAGCCGAGCGGACGGCATCCTCTGGGGCCAACGTCCTGACTTTC.

This clonotype was counted only a few times. The gene calls are TRBV27 and TRBJ2-7; D may match TRBD1 or TRBD2 (5 bases each). The germline V gene has CDR1 MNHEY and CDR2 SMNVEV (reference sequence). Trimming took off 7 bases at V and 9 bases at J, with 22 bases between the two ends. The CDR3 covers 14 residues. CDR3 protein: CASTGDGSRVGQYF. CDR3 in DNA: TGTGCCAGCACCGGGGACGGTAGTCGGGTAGGGCAGTACTTC.

This sequence joins TRBV7-9 and TRBJ2-1; D tentatively reads TRBD1 or TRBD2 (6 bases each). The CDR3 sequence is 17 residues long. CDR1 is SEHNR, CDR2 FQNEAQ, per germline (reference sequence). Trimming took off 4 bases at V and 1 base at J, with 17 bases between the two ends. CDR3 sequence (DNA): TGTGCCAGCAGCTCGGACGGGGGCGCAGGGTCCTACAATGAGCAGTTCTTC. Protein: CASSSDGGAGSYNEQFF.

A note on this clonotype: This may be a read error: a much more frequent sequence differs by one nucleotide. The chain employs TRBV12-3 or TRBV12-4 and TRBJ2-7, with 7 positions matching TRBD2. The ends lost 5 bases at V and 5 bases at J; junction bases unmatched: 9. This CDR3 has 14 residues. The CDR3 spells CASSPGTKQDEQYF. The CDR3 DNA sequence: TGTGCCAGCAGTCCCGGGACTAAACAAGACGAGCAGTACTTC.

This clonotype showed up many times. The J gene is TRBJ2-7, the V gene TRBV5-1; D is undetermined. The V and J ends lost 7 bases and 2 bases respectively, with 7 bases between them. CDR1 and CDR2 (germline): SGHRS, YFSETQ. The CDR3 is 11 amino acids. The CDR3 DNA reads TGCGCCAGCCGGAACCCCTACGAGCAGTACTTC. This sequence encodes CASRNPYEQYF. Full variable domain (remainder filled in from reference TRBV5-1 and TRBJ2-7): KAGVTQTPRYLIKTRGQQVTLSCSPISGHRSVSWYQQTPGQGLQFLFEYFSETQRNKGNFPGRFSGRQFSNSRSEMNVSTLELGDSALYLCASRNPYEQYFGPGTRLTVT.

The chain employs TRBV20-1 and TRBJ2-1, with D possibly matching TRBD2 (5 bases). V lost 5 bases and J 4 bases, leaving 27 bases between the germline ends. The CDR3 has 18 amino acids. Germline V gene sequence: CDR1 DFQATT, CDR2 SNEGSKA (reference sequence). The CDR3 spells CSARSGLAETKYYNEQFF. The CDR3 region has the DNA TGCAGTGCTCGTTCCGGGCTAGCCGAAACTAAATATTACAATGAGCAGTTCTTC.

The sample holds many counts of this clonotype. The rearrangement links TRBV7-2 to TRBJ1-2; no reliable D call. Trimming shortened V by 1 base and J by 4 bases, and 4 bases separated the two germline ends. CDR1 and CDR2 from the germline V gene are SGHTA and FQGNSA. This CDR3 comprises 12 residues. The CDR3 here is CASSLEGYGYTF. The DNA for the CDR3 is TGTGCCAGCAGCTTAGAAGGCTATGGCTACACCTTC.

The table lists this clonotype with many counts. V gene TRBV5-4 combines with J gene TRBJ1-2; no clear D gene. Trimming cost V 4 bases and J 1 base, with 11 bases left between them. CDR3 length: 14 residues. Germline V CDR1 and CDR2: SGHNT, YYREEE (reference sequence). DNA for the CDR3: TGTGCCAGCAGCCTTGGCGTCGGTAACTATGGCTACACCTTC. The encoded protein is CASSLGVGNYGYTF.

The V and J genes are TRBV20-1 and TRBJ1-2; possible D gene TRBD1, 5 bases. Trimming pared 5 bases from V and 8 bases from J, leaving 15 bases between. The CDR3 is made up of 12 amino acids. Per germline, CDR1 DFQATT and CDR2 SNEGSKA (reference sequence). The DNA for the CDR3 is TGCAGTGCTGTGGGACGGGTAGGCGGCTACACCTTC. This translates into CSAVGRVGGYTF.

V is TRBV3-1 and J is TRBJ1-4; D gene ambiguous. The CDR3 is 15 residues long. The germline gives CDR1 LGHDT, CDR2 YNNKEL (reference sequence). The V end was cut by 4 bases, the J end by 7 bases, with 16 bases between. CDR3 loop: CASSPSPGVSEKLFF. Here the CDR3 DNA reads TGTGCCAGCAGCCCTAGTCCGGGAGTGTCTGAAAAACTGTTTTTT.

In its sample, this clonotype was seen a few times. The V and J genes are TRBV29-1 and TRBJ1-1, with 7 bases fitting TRBD1. The V and J ends lost 8 bases and 1 base, in that order; junction bases with no gene match: 10. The CDR3 sequence is 14 residues long. Germline CDR1 reads SQVTM; CDR2 reads ANQGSEA. CDR3 sequence (DNA): TGCAGCTGGGGCTGGACAGGCGCGAACACTGAAGCTTTCTTT. Translated: CSWGWTGANTEAFF. The complete variable domain, with remaining parts taken from reference TRBV29-1 and TRBJ1-1, reads SAVISQKPSRDICQRGTSLTIQCQVDSQVTMMFWYRQQPGQSLTLIATANQGSEATYESGFVIDKFPISRPNLTFSTLTVSNMSPEDSSIYLCSWGWTGANTEAFFGQGTRLTVV.

This clonotype was seen repeatedly, ten times or more. The CDR3: CASIPGGGVTEAFF. The CDR3, as DNA: TGTGCCAGCATCCCGGGGGGCGGTGTCACTGAAGCTTTCTTT. The chain uses TRBV6-6 and TRBJ1-1, with D possibly matching TRBD1 (6 bases). The V end lost 7 bases, the J end lost 4 bases, and 16 bases lay between the germline ends. Germline V gives CDR1 MNHNY, CDR2 SVGAGI (reference sequence). The CDR3 is 14 amino acids.

This clonotype was detected a few times. J is TRBJ1-1 and V is TRBV15, with D perhaps matching TRBD1 (5 bases). V lost 0 bases and J 3 bases, leaving 14 bases between the germline ends. CDR1 is LNHNV and CDR2 is YYDKDF in the germline V gene (reference sequence). CDR3 length equals 16 residues. CDR3 nucleotides: TGTGCCACCAGCAGAGATAGGACGGGGCCGTACACTGAAGCTTTCTTT. This encodes CATSRDRTGPYTEAFF. Supplemented by reference TRBV15 and TRBJ1-1, the full variable domain reads DAMVIQNPRYQVTQFGKPVTLSCSQTLNHNVMYWYQQKSSQAPKLLFHYYDKDFNNEADTPDNFQSRRPNTSFCFLDIRSPGLGDTAMYLCATSRDRTGPYTEAFFGQGTRLTVV.

In its sample, this clonotype was seen many times. The rearrangement uses TRBV29-1 and TRBJ2-1; D not resolved. This CDR3 is built from 12 residues. CDR1 SQVTM and CDR2 ANQGSEA come from the germline V gene. V was shortened by 4 bases and J by 5 bases, with 9 bases between the two germline ends. The CDR3 region has the DNA TGCAGCGTTGGAGGACCCAACAATGAGCAGTTCTTC. Its protein product is CSVGGPNNEQFF.

This clonotype was seen more than once but under ten times. This chain connects TRBV5-1 to TRBJ2-7, with 7 bases that match TRBD1. J lost 5 bases, V lost 4 bases, and 15 bases had no gene match. Germline V gene sequence: CDR1 SGHRS, CDR2 YFSETQ. This CDR3 has 16 amino acids. CDR3 loop: CASSPEGSGGIDEQYF. In DNA form, the CDR3 reads TGCGCCAGCAGCCCTGAGGGGTCAGGGGGTATCGACGAGCAGTACTTC.

The chain is built from TRBV6-1 and TRBJ2-5, with TRBD2 as a possible D gene (5 bases). The CDR3 totals 14 residues. The V gene's germline CDR1 is MNHNS and CDR2 SASEGT. Trimming left V 8 bases short and J 0 bases short, with 13 bases between. The CDR3 DNA reads as TGTGCCAGCCCTGGACTTTTGTACCAAGAGACCCAGTACTTC. Its translation is CASPGLLYQETQYF.

This clonotype was recorded many times. The rearrangement uses TRBV11-2 and TRBJ2-7; TRBD2 might be the D (5 bases). The V gene's germline CDR1 is SGHAT and CDR2 FQNNGV. This CDR3 contains 15 residues. The germline V and J ends were trimmed by 7 bases and 3 bases, with 19 bases remaining between them. The CDR3 DNA follows: TGTGCCAGCAAGCCGCCGGACCTACGGGGCTACGAGCAGTACTTC. It yields the protein CASKPPDLRGYEQYF.

The genes are TRBV4-3 and TRBJ1-4, with D perhaps matching TRBD1 (5 bases). This CDR3 has 16 residues. Germline V gene sequence: CDR1 LGHNA, CDR2 YSLEER. V was cut by 0 bases and J by 7 bases, with 15 bases left in between. The CDR3 is CASSQDIQADGEKLFF. The CDR3 DNA follows: TGCGCCAGCAGCCAAGATATACAGGCCGACGGTGAAAAACTGTTTTTT.

This clonotype came up many times. The chain carries TRBV12-3 or TRBV12-4 and TRBJ1-5; D not certain. Trimming stripped 5 bases from V and 4 bases from J, with 9 bases between. The CDR3 totals 13 residues. This CDR3 reads CASSTAFNQPQHF. In DNA form, the CDR3 reads TGTGCCAGCAGTACCGCCTTTAATCAGCCCCAGCATTTT.

This clonotype was counted between two and nine times. V gene TRBV30 combines with J gene TRBJ2-1, with D possibly matching TRBD2 (6 bases). The germline V gene has CDR1 GTSNPN and CDR2 SVGIG (reference sequence). V lost 8 bases, J lost 5 bases, and 19 bases lay in between. The CDR3 extends over 14 amino acids. The CDR3 is CAGSTSIFNNEQFF. In DNA, the CDR3 is TGTGCCGGGTCGACTAGTATTTTCAACAATGAGCAGTTCTTC.

The rearrangement uses TRBV5-4 and TRBJ2-6; 9 bases align to TRBD2. Germline CDR1 reads SGHNT; CDR2 reads YYREEE (reference sequence). V lost 0 bases to trimming and J lost 0 bases; unmatched junction nucleotides: 10. There are 20 residues in the CDR3. As DNA, the CDR3 is TGTGCCAGCAGCTTGGACGCTCAGCGGGGGGCGTTCTCTGGGGCCAACGTCCTGACTTTC. Translating it yields CASSLDAQRGAFSGANVLTF.

The chain carries TRBV7-9 and TRBJ2-1; the D is unclear. Trimming left V 2 bases short and J 6 bases short, with 8 bases between. The CDR3 spans 13 residues. Germline CDR1 and CDR2: SEHNR and FQNEAQ (reference sequence). The CDR3 here is CASSLFGSNEQFF. In DNA, the CDR3 is TGTGCCAGCAGCTTATTTGGGTCCAATGAGCAGTTCTTC.

The V and J genes are TRBV10-3 and TRBJ2-3; D is unclear. This CDR3 has 14 residues. The germline CDR1 and CDR2 sequences are ENHRY and SYGVKD. Trimming cost V 6 bases and J 2 bases, with 12 bases left between them. The CDR3 protein is CAIRDPSDTDTQYF. CDR3 nucleotide sequence: TGTGCCATCAGAGACCCGAGCGACACAGATACGCAGTATTTT.

This clonotype was counted many times. The chain combines TRBV20-1 with TRBJ1-1; D is perhaps TRBD1 (6 bases). This CDR3 is built from 21 residues. The ends were cut back, 1 base at V and 0 bases at J, with 30 bases in the middle. Per the germline V gene, CDR1 is DFQATT and CDR2 is SNEGSKA (reference sequence). CDR3 sequence: CSARGNPSKTGRGVVNTEAFF. In nucleotides, the CDR3 is TGCAGTGCTAGAGGCAACCCGTCCAAAACAGGGAGGGGGGTCGTGAACACTGAAGCTTTCTTT.

The table lists this clonotype with many counts. J is TRBJ1-4 and V is TRBV29-1, with TRBD1 as a possible D gene (6 bases). Germline values: CDR1 SQVTM, CDR2 ANQGSEA. The CDR3 loop spans 12 amino acids. V lost 2 bases to trimming and J lost 8 bases, with 9 bases between them. CDR3 amino acids: CSVETGTEKLFF. The CDR3, as DNA: TGCAGCGTTGAAACAGGGACCGAAAAACTGTTTTTT.

V is TRBV5-1 and J is TRBJ2-5; the D is unclear. CDR1 and CDR2 from the germline V gene are SGHRS and YFSETQ. The CDR3 runs to 16 residues. The V and J ends lost 0 bases and 6 bases respectively, with 18 bases between them. CDR3 residues: CASSLETRSPVQTQYF. The DNA of the CDR3 is TGCGCCAGCAGCTTGGAAACAAGATCCCCGGTACAGACCCAGTACTTC.